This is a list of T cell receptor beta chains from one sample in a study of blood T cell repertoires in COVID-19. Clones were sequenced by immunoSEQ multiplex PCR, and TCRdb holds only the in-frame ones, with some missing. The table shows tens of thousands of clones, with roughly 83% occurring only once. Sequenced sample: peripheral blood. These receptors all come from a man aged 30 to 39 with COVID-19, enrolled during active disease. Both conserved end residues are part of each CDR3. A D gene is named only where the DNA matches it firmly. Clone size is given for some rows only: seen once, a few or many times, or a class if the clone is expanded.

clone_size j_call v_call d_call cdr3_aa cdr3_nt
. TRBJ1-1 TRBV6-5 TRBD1 CASSPQRTGDTEAFF TGTGCCAGCAGTCCCCAAAGGACAGGGGACACTGAAGCTTTCTTT
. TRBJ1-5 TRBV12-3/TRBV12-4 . CASSMEGRQPQHF TGTGCCAGCAGTATGGAGGGGCGGCAGCCCCAGCATTTT
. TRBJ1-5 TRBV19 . CASSISAQGGQPQHF TGTGCCAGTAGTATAAGTGCGCAGGGAGGTCAGCCCCAGCATTTT
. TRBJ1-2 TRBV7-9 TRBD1 CASSSGAGQGDGYTF TGTGCCAGCAGCTCAGGGGCTGGACAGGGGGATGGCTACACCTTC
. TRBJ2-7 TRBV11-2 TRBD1 CASSSTMGQGAFIFYEQYF TGTGCCAGCAGCTCTACCATGGGACAGGGGGCGTTCATCTTCTACGAGCAGTACTTC
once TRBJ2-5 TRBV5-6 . CASSYTQGTQYF TGTGCCAGCAGCTATACCCAGGGGACCCAGTACTTC
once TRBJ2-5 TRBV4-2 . CASSRLAGRYQETQYF TGTGCCAGCAGCCGACTGGCGGGAAGGTACCAAGAGACCCAGTACTTC
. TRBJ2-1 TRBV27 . CASSLEGGTRLNEQFF TGTGCCAGCAGTTTGGAGGGCGGGACTCGGTTGAATGAGCAGTTCTTC
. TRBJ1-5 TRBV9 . CASSMGGAGKEPQHF TGTGCCAGCAGTATGGGGGGGGCAGGGAAGGAGCCCCAGCATTTT
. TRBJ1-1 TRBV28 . CASSLYGHVNTEAFF TGTGCCAGCAGTTTATACGGACACGTGAACACTGAAGCTTTCTTT
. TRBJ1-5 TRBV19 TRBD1 CASSKEGLRGLINQPQHF TGTGCCAGTAGTAAAGAGGGTCTCAGGGGGCTAATCAATCAGCCCCAGCATTTT
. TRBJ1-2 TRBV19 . CASSARGRGYGYTF TGTGCCAGTAGTGCGAGAGGGAGAGGCTATGGCTACACCTTC
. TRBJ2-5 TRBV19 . CASSIVFRRVQETQYF TGTGCCAGTAGTATAGTCTTCCGCCGGGTCCAAGAGACCCAGTACTTC
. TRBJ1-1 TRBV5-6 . CASSLEDSSFAEAFF TGTGCCAGCAGCTTGGAGGACAGTTCTTTCGCTGAAGCTTTCTTT
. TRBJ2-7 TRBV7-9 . CASSREQGIYEQYF TGTGCCAGCAGCCGGGAACAGGGAATCTACGAGCAGTACTTC
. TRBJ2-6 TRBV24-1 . CATSDTNRGVLTF TGTGCCACCAGTGATACCAACCGGGGCGTCCTGACTTTC